Presented here are 9 T cell receptor beta chains from one specimen sequenced in a study of technical replicates of blood from several donors. Sequenced by immunoSEQ multiplex PCR; TCRdb stores in-frame clones only, minus some. The table includes roughly 80,000 clones, around 89% detected once. The sequenced material came from T cells isolated from PBMCs. The receptors shown here come from a human donor in good health.

V and J are TRBV9 and TRBJ1-4; maybe TRBD1 (5 bases). V was shortened by 0 bases and J by 8 bases, with 11 bases between the two germline ends. CDR1 is SGDLS and CDR2 is YYNGEE in the germline V gene. The CDR3 loop spans 14 amino acids. The CDR3 region is CASSVGGAREKLFF. The DNA for the CDR3 is TGTGCCAGCAGCGTAGGCGGGGCGAGGGAAAAACTGTTTTTT.

This chain links TRBV28 with TRBJ2-1; the match to TRBD2 covers 10 bases. The V gene's germline CDR1 is MDHEN and CDR2 SYDVKM. The CDR3 sequence is 13 residues long. With 6 bases clipped from V and 6 bases from J, the junction kept 2 bases outside the gene matches. CDR3 bases: TGTGCCAGCAGACTAGCGGGGCTCAATGAGCAGTTCTTC. Protein: CASRLAGLNEQFF.

The CDR3 nucleotides are TGTGCCAGCAGCCAACAGGGAGCAACTAATGAAAAACTGTTTTTT. It codes for CASSQQGATNEKLFF. This chain uses TRBV7-2 with TRBJ1-4; D perhaps matches TRBD1 (6 bases). Germline CDR1 reads SGHTA; CDR2 reads FQGNSA. V was pared by 5 bases and J by 0 bases, with 10 bases between. CDR3 length equals 15 residues.

This clone was found a few times. This chain joins TRBV30 and TRBJ2-3; TRBD2 matches 12 bases. The CDR3 is 16 residues long. Trimming at V came to 4 bases and at J to 0 bases, leaving 5 bases not matched to a gene. Germline-derived CDR1 and CDR2 are GTSNPN and SVGIG (reference sequence). For the CDR3, the DNA is TGTGCCTGGAAAGGACTAGCGGGGATTAGCACAGATACGCAGTATTTT. Encoded protein: CAWKGLAGISTDTQYF.

V usage is TRBV27 and J usage is TRBJ1-5, with a possible D match to TRBD1 (5 bases). The V gene lost 6 bases and the J gene lost 3 bases, with 12 bases spanning the gap. This CDR3 contains 14 residues. Germline lookup yields CDR1 MNHEY and CDR2 SMNVEV (reference sequence). The CDR3 region has the DNA TGTGCCAGCAGGGCCGGGACTTACAATCAGCCCCAGCATTTT. Translating it yields CASRAGTYNQPQHF.

The V and J genes are TRBV4-1 and TRBJ2-5; D gene uncertain. CDR3 size: 15 residues. V lost 0 bases to trimming and J lost 4 bases, with 12 bases between them. Germline V gene sequence: CDR1 MGHRA, CDR2 YSYEKL. The DNA of the CDR3 is TGCGCCAGCAGCCAAGAGAACTTGGCAGGAGAGACCCAGTACTTC. Amino acid sequence: CASSQENLAGETQYF.

This clone was seen only once. This chain links TRBV10-3 with TRBJ1-2, with D perhaps TRBD1 (5 bases). Germline CDR1 and CDR2: ENHRY and SYGVKD. V was shortened by 6 bases and J by 6 bases, with 14 bases between the two germline ends. The CDR3 has 13 residues. Here the CDR3 DNA reads TGTGCCATCAGGCCAGGGAATATAGATGGCTACACCTTC. Translation: CAIRPGNIDGYTF.

This clone turned up a few times. This sequence joins TRBV6-5 and TRBJ1-1, with a possible D match to TRBD1 (6 bases). The germline gives CDR1 MNHEY, CDR2 SVGAGI. This CDR3 comprises 16 residues. V lost 2 bases, J lost 3 bases, and 16 bases lay in between. Written as DNA, the CDR3 is TGTGCCAGCAGTTACGACCAGGGGAATTGGTACACTGAAGCTTTCTTT. Its translation: CASSYDQGNWYTEAFF.

The rearrangement links TRBV6-1 to TRBJ2-1; 12 nucleotides match TRBD2. CDR1 MNHNS and CDR2 SASEGT come from the germline V gene. CDR3 length equals 14 residues. V shed 6 bases and J 7 bases; nucleotides not matched to a gene: 4. CDR3 in amino acids: CASSRLAGENEQFF. The CDR3 DNA is TGTGCCAGCAGCAGACTAGCGGGAGAAAATGAGCAGTTCTTC.